The 21 T cell receptor beta chains below come from one sample, sequenced in a study of blood T cells in healthy people across ages. Through a sample-barcoded 5' primer and a J-beta primer mix, a second PCR was run for roughly 6 to 12 cycles. TCRdb ran MiXCR on the 5' RACE reads and lists one entry per CDR3 protein. The sample includes 500,000 to 700,000 distinct CDR3 sequences, 25% to 35% of them seen just once. The sequenced material came from blood. The receptor source for this set is a woman older than 75 in good health.

This clonotype was counted between two and nine times. Mismatch with germline at one junction end may stem from a read error. J is TRBJ2-3 and V is TRBV7-7; TRBD2 matches 10 bases. Germline V CDR1 and CDR2: SSHAT, FNYEAQ (reference sequence). This CDR3 is built from 15 residues. The CDR3 protein is CASSTSGGATDTQYF. DNA of the CDR3: TGTGCTAGCAGCACGAGCGGGGGGGCGACAGATACGCAGTATTTT.

In DNA, the CDR3 is TGTGCCAGCAGCCGTGGCCCCCAAGGGACCCAGTATTTT. The encoded protein is CASSRGPQGTQYF. The chain has TRBV3-1 and TRBJ2-3; tentatively, D is TRBD1 or TRBD2 (5 bases each). Germline V gene data show CDR1 as LGHDT and CDR2 as YNNKEL (reference sequence). Trimming shortened V by 4 bases and J by 12 bases, and 17 bases separated the two germline ends. The CDR3 covers 13 residues.

This clonotype was seen a handful of times. V usage is TRBV27 and J usage is TRBJ2-6, with TRBD1 matching over 8 bases. J gave up 11 bases and V 5 bases, and 8 bases lay outside the gene matches. CDR1 is MNHEY and CDR2 is SMNVEV in the germline V gene (reference sequence). CDR3 length: 14 residues. The CDR3 bases are TGTGCCAGCAGTCCGGGGACAGGTCGATACGTCCTGACTTTC. Translated: CASSPGTGRYVLTF.

J is TRBJ1-6 and V is TRBV3-1; TRBD1 matches 9 bases. V gave up 0 bases and J gave up 7 bases; unmatched junction bases: 1. CDR1 and CDR2 (germline): LGHDT, YNNKEL (reference sequence). The CDR3 covers 15 residues. CDR3 region: CASSQDGTGNSPLHF. CDR3 DNA sequence: TGTGCCAGCAGCCAAGACGGGACAGGGAATTCACCCCTCCACTTT.

This clonotype has only a few counts. V and J are TRBV10-3 and TRBJ2-2; perhaps TRBD2 as D (6 bases). CDR3 size: 16 residues. Trimming pared 5 bases from V and 1 base from J, leaving 14 bases between. Germline CDR1 reads ENHRY; CDR2 reads SYGVKD. The CDR3 DNA is TGTGCCATCAGTAGCTCGGGACTGTGGAACACCGGGGAGCTGTTTTTT. Residues: CAISSSGLWNTGELFF.

In this sample, this clonotype turned up many times. This chain uses TRBV6-2 or TRBV6-3 with TRBJ2-1; 12 bases align to TRBD2. CDR1 and CDR2 from the germline V gene are MNHEY and SVGEGT. V dropped 6 bases and J dropped 0; count of bases not matched to a gene: 6. This CDR3 spans 17 amino acids. CDR3 DNA: TGTGCCAGCAGAGGGGGACTAGCGGGTGACTCCTACAATGAGCAGTTCTTC. Encoded protein: CASRGGLAGDSYNEQFF.

This clonotype was seen a few times. A much bigger clone sits one base away, suggesting this may be a read error. The chain employs TRBV7-2 and TRBJ2-1; D is possibly TRBD1 or TRBD2 (5 bases each). Germline CDR1 reads SGHTA; CDR2 reads FQGNSA. The CDR3 consists of 17 residues. Between the trimmed V and J ends, which lost 5 bases and 5 bases, there was a span of 22 bases. The CDR3 sequence is CASSPTMGVGGHNEQFF. The CDR3 DNA is TGTGCCAGCAGCCCCACGATGGGGGTGGGTGGGCACAATGAGCAGTTCTTC.

The V and J genes are TRBV11-2 and TRBJ2-3; 10 nucleotides agree with TRBD2. Per the germline V gene, CDR1 is SGHAT and CDR2 is FQNNGV. The CDR3 has 17 residues. J lost 1 base, V lost 0 bases, and 4 bases had no gene match. CDR3 nucleotides: TGTGCCAGCAGCTTAGATCTGCTAGCGGGGGGCACAGATACGCAGTATTTT. It codes for CASSLDLLAGGTDTQYF. Supplemented by reference TRBV11-2 and TRBJ2-3, the full variable domain reads EAGVAQSPRYKIIEKRQSVAFWCNPISGHATLYWYQQILGQGPKLLIQFQNNGVVDDSQLPKDRFSAERLKGVDSTLKIQPAKLEDSAVYLCASSLDLLAGGTDTQYFGPGTRLTVL.

Remarks on this clonotype: A much larger clone is a single base away; this may be a read error. CDR3 protein: CASSLPGRGEAQYF. The CDR3 region has the DNA TGTGCCAGCAGCTTGCCAGGGAGAGGAGAGGCCCAGTACTTC. This chain joins TRBV5-6 and TRBJ2-7, with D perhaps assigned TRBD1 or TRBD2 (5 bases each). The CDR3 is 14 residues long. CDR1 is SGHDT and CDR2 is YYEEEE in the germline V gene. V lost 1 base, J lost 10 bases, and 18 bases lay in between.

This clonotype occurred many times. V usage is TRBV5-1 and J usage is TRBJ2-7; maybe TRBD2 (6 bases). Trimming took off 2 bases at V and 2 bases at J, with 26 bases between the two ends. The CDR3 is made up of 19 amino acids. Germline values: CDR1 SGHRS, CDR2 YFSETQ. Here the CDR3 DNA reads TGCGCCAGCAGCTTTGGGGTCGGGGGTCAGTATGGGCTGACCTACGAGCAGTACTTC. As protein: CASSFGVGGQYGLTYEQYF.

Comments on this clonotype: It may be a read error: a sequence one base away is much more abundant. The rearrangement joins TRBV2 to TRBJ1-2, with 7 bases aligning to TRBD1. V shed 6 bases, J shed 0 bases, and the junction held 4 bases outside the gene matches. Germline V gene sequence: CDR1 SNHLY, CDR2 FYNNEI. The CDR3 sequence is 14 residues long. The CDR3 loop reads CASSRGQPNYGYTF. The CDR3 DNA follows: TGTGCCAGCAGCCGGGGACAGCCTAACTATGGCTACACCTTC.

This clonotype was seen at least ten times. The gene calls are TRBV20-1 and TRBJ2-3; 8 bases match TRBD2. The CDR3 runs 14 residues. With V trimmed by 7 bases and J by 6 bases, 12 bases remained unmatched. Germline assignment: CDR1 DFQATT and CDR2 SNEGSKA (reference sequence). The CDR3 sequence is CSGETGLAGDTQYF. CDR3 in DNA: TGCAGTGGCGAGACCGGACTAGCTGGGGATACGCAGTATTTT.

About this clonotype: With a much larger clone just one base away, this may be a read error. The chain has TRBV15 and TRBJ2-7, with 10 bases aligning to TRBD2. CDR3 length: 15 amino acids. Germline CDR1 is LNHNV and CDR2 is YYDKDF (reference sequence). CDR3 in amino acids: CATGRRTSGIYEQYF. The CDR3 DNA sequence: TGTGCCACCGGCAGAAGGACTAGCGGAATCTACGAGCAGTACTTC.

This rearrangement joins TRBV5-1 to TRBJ1-1, with unresolved D. Trimming pared 0 bases from V and 4 bases from J, leaving 19 bases between. The CDR3 contains 17 residues. Germline assignment: CDR1 SGHRS and CDR2 YFSETQ. Here the CDR3 reads CASSLGSTMVVSTEAFF. Written as DNA, the CDR3 is TGCGCCAGCAGCTTGGGGTCCACAATGGTAGTGAGCACTGAAGCTTTCTTT.

A word on this clonotype: This may stem from a read error, because a much larger clone lies one nucleotide away. The CDR3 protein is CASRTIRGSSYNQQFF. CDR3 bases: TGTGCCAGCAGAACAATCCGGGGGAGCTCCTACAATCAGCAGTTCTTC. The chain joins TRBV11-2 to TRBJ2-1; TRBD2 is a possible D gene (6 bases). CDR3 length: 16 amino acids. Germline V gene sequence: CDR1 SGHAT, CDR2 FQNNGV.

Many counts were recorded for this clonotype. The chain uses TRBV7-2 and TRBJ2-3; no definite D call. The CDR3 is made up of 17 amino acids. Germline V gene data show CDR1 as SGHTA and CDR2 as FQGNSA. The V end was cut by 1 base, the J end by 0 bases, with 14 bases between. Here the CDR3 reads CASSLVGRIASTDTQYF. The CDR3, as DNA: TGTGCCAGCAGCTTAGTAGGGCGAATCGCTAGCACAGATACGCAGTATTTT.

The chain recombines TRBV4-2 with TRBJ2-2; TRBD1 is a possible D gene (5 bases). Germline V gene lookup returns CDR1 LGHNA and CDR2 YNFKEQ. The CDR3 runs to 16 residues. V gave up 4 bases and J gave up 4 bases, with 16 bases separating them. In nucleotides, the CDR3 is TGTGCCAGCAGCCCTCAGGGTAGGACGGGCACCGGGGAGCTGTTTTTT. Protein: CASSPQGRTGTGELFF.

Ten or more counts support this clonotype. The chain recombines TRBV4-3 with TRBJ2-4; 10 bases align to TRBD1. From germline, CDR1 is LGHNA and CDR2 YSLEER. This CDR3 spans 18 amino acids. The V gene end was trimmed by 0 bases and the J gene end by 4 bases; junction bases not matched to a gene: 9. The DNA of the CDR3 is TGCGCCAGCAGCCAAGATTGGCGACAGGGGGCTCCAAAAAACATTCAGTACTTC. It translates to CASSQDWRQGAPKNIQYF.

To note about this clonotype: Given a much more abundant clone one base away, this may be a read error. V is TRBV20-1 and J is TRBJ2-1; D is unclear. Germline CDR1 DFQATT, CDR2 SNEGSKA (reference sequence). The CDR3 runs 14 residues. This CDR3 is CSAGDLDMYNEQFF. The CDR3 DNA follows: TGCAGTGCTGGAGATTTAGATATGTACAATGAGCAGTTCTTC.

The sample holds many counts of this clonotype. The chain recombines TRBV4-2 with TRBJ1-2; D unresolved. Deletions cut 0 bases from V and 8 bases from J, with 10 bases between. The germline V gene has CDR1 LGHNA and CDR2 YNFKEQ. This CDR3 comprises 13 residues. The CDR3: CASSQDLGGGYTF. CDR3 sequence (DNA): TGTGCCAGCAGCCAAGATCTGGGCGGCGGCTACACCTTC.

This clonotype was picked up many times. This chain connects TRBV30 to TRBJ1-1; no reliable D call. Trimming stripped 7 bases from V and 4 bases from J, with 16 bases between. Per germline, CDR1 GTSNPN and CDR2 SVGIG (reference sequence). The CDR3 has 13 amino acids. The CDR3, as DNA: TGTGCCTTGGCGGGGTCCTCCGGCACTGAAGCTTTCTTT. This gives the protein CALAGSSGTEAFF.